This T cell receptor (beta chain) was sequenced in a study of blood T cell repertoires in COVID-19. Study-wide context: The United States, Italy and Spain provided the acute and convalescent COVID-19 samples.

Measured with immunoSEQ multiplex PCR; TCRdb has only the in-frame clones, and not every one. This sample has roughly 180,000 clones, with less than 90% found just once. Per germline, CDR1 KGHSH and CDR2 LQKENI. CDR3 length: 15 amino acids. Trimming took 2 bases from V and 8 from J; bases not matched to a gene: 7. Participants were aged about 18 to 100 years from more than 20 US areas. Cohorts were based on clinical histories the participants reported. The chain couples TRBV18 to TRBJ2-2, with 8 bases aligning to TRBD2. The source material was PBMCs or T cells enriched from blood (not recorded which). The source of this sequence is a woman aged 45-59 years who had recovered from COVID-19. The CDR3 spells CASSPSSGSKGELFF. The CDR3 DNA follows: TGTGCCAGCTCACCAAGCAGCGGGAGTAAGGGGGAGCTGTTTTTT.